These T cell receptor beta chains were read from a single sample in a study of shared clonotypes between healthy human individuals. TCRdb keeps only in-frame clones here, not all; method: immunoSEQ multiplex PCR. The table shows about 330,000 clones, with 80% to 90% occurring only once. Material: memory CD8+ T cells sorted from blood. These receptor sequences come from a man between 18 and 29 years old in good health. Each CDR3 is given without its conserved first and last residue.

CDR3 length | V gene | CDR3 protein
14 | TRBV5-6 | ASSLEAGGVLGEQY
13 | TRBV5-1 | ATPPYGVWADTQY
15 | TRBV9 | ASSLDPTGGLGTEAF
12 | TRBV4-3 | ASSPDRGGTEAF
12 | TRBV14 | ASSPMTGGEKLF
11 | TRBV9 | ASTRLRENEQF
13 | TRBV7-8 | ASSLVAGTSYEQY
14 | TRBV5-1 | ASSFFPPSGEETQY
12 | TRBV9 | ASSSSAGGHEQY
12 | TRBV4-1 | ASSRFRGNTEAF
11 | TRBV5-1 | ASSLVGADGYT
12 | TRBV5-6 | ASSQGAIRYEQY
13 | TRBV28 | ASSSGQGGNSPLH
13 | TRBV2 | ASSGGLPNTGELF
14 | TRBV4-1 | ASSQYDGVGTYEQY
13 | TRBV7-9 | ASSSGAGEFHEQY
14 | TRBV4-2 | ASSQKRQGDHSEQF
11 | TRBV5-6 | ASSLTSQYEQF
15 | TRBV7-6 | ASSLEPTGIEYNEQF
16 | TRBV4-2 | ASSRTYIAGGATYEQY